The 27 T cell receptor beta chains presented below share a single source sample, sequenced in a study of blood T cell repertoires in COVID-19. Repertoires were generated with immunoSEQ multiplex PCR, while TCRdb's copy carries only in-frame clones and drops some. Seen here are about 90,000 clones, roughly 71% observed once, and the top ten hold roughly 9.8%. The sequenced sample was peripheral blood. These receptor sequences come from a woman aged 80 or over with acute or convalescent COVID-19.

This rearrangement joins TRBV7-9 to TRBJ2-1; 8 nucleotides align to TRBD1. The CDR3 sequence is 19 residues long. The germline CDR1 and CDR2 sequences are SEHNR and FQNEAQ (reference sequence). V was clipped by 0 bases and J by 4 bases; unmatched bases: 14. DNA of the CDR3: TGTGCCAGCAGCTTAGCGCTAATGTCAGGGGGCACCCGTTACAATGAGCAGTTCTTC. Translation gives CASSLALMSGGTRYNEQFF.

The chain links TRBV5-5 to TRBJ2-1, with 9 bases matching TRBD2. V was clipped by 2 bases and J by 3 bases; unmatched bases: 9. The germline V gene encodes CDR1 SGHKS and CDR2 YYEKEE (reference sequence). This CDR3 is built from 17 residues. The CDR3 is CASSFGTAAGGYNEQFF. The CDR3 coding sequence is TGTGCCAGCAGCTTTGGGACCGCAGCGGGGGGCTACAATGAGCAGTTCTTC.

V and J are TRBV30 and TRBJ1-2; possible D gene TRBD1, 6 bases. CDR3 length: 12 residues. The germline gives CDR1 GTSNPN, CDR2 SVGIG (reference sequence). V lost 2 bases and J lost 2, with 6 bases in between. CDR3 in DNA: TGTGCCTGGAGTCAGGGGAACTATGGCTACACCTTC. Encoded protein: CAWSQGNYGYTF.

This clone occurred once. This rearrangement joins TRBV19 to TRBJ1-5; the match to TRBD1 covers 7 bases. The CDR3 totals 15 residues. The V gene's germline CDR1 is LNHDA and CDR2 SQIVND (reference sequence). V was pared by 8 bases and J by 2 bases, with 9 bases of the junction left unmatched. The CDR3 DNA is TGTGCCAGTCTACCTACAGGGGTGGGCAATCAGCCCCAGCATTTT. Amino acid sequence: CASLPTGVGNQPQHF. The variable domain in full, completed from reference TRBV19 and TRBJ1-5, reads DGGITQSPKYLFRKEGQNVTLSCEQNLNHDAMYWYRQDPGQGLRLIYYSQIVNDFQKGDIAEGYSVSREKKESFPLTVTSAQKNPTAFYLCASLPTGVGNQPQHFGDGTRLSIL.

V is TRBV19 and J is TRBJ2-3; 9 bases line up with TRBD2. V lost 3 bases and J lost 4; bases outside the gene matches: 11. Germline CDR1 is LNHDA and CDR2 is SQIVND (reference sequence). CDR3 length: 17 amino acids. CDR3 DNA sequence: TGTGCCAGTAGTATTCCCCCCGGTAGCGGGAGATCAGATACGCAGTATTTT. Translation: CASSIPPGSGRSDTQYF.

The rearrangement uses TRBV10-3 and TRBJ1-5; TRBD1 is a possible D gene (6 bases). Trimming cost V 4 bases and J 9 bases, with 16 bases left between them. CDR1 and CDR2 from the germline V gene are ENHRY and SYGVKD. This CDR3 is built from 14 residues. The CDR3 is CAISGILQGRPQHF. The CDR3 region has the DNA TGTGCCATCAGTGGAATATTACAGGGTCGGCCCCAGCATTTT.

V and J are TRBV3-1 (or the pseudogene TRBV3-2) and TRBJ1-5; 10 bases match TRBD1. Germline V gives CDR1 LGHDT, CDR2 YNNKEL (reference sequence). V was pared by 3 bases and J by 5 bases, with 1 base of the junction left unmatched. The CDR3 covers 14 residues. The CDR3 protein is CASSHGTGDQPQHF. The CDR3 bases are TGTGCCAGCAGCCATGGGACAGGGGATCAGCCCCAGCATTTT.

This rearrangement joins TRBV3-1 (or the pseudogene TRBV3-2) to TRBJ1-2; D remains ambiguous. The germline V and J ends were trimmed by 1 base and 8 bases, with 14 bases remaining between them. The CDR3 is 14 amino acids. Germline V gives CDR1 LGHDT, CDR2 YNNKEL (reference sequence). CDR3 loop: CASSQANLLVGYTF. The CDR3 bases are TGTGCCAGCAGCCAAGCGAACCTTCTAGTCGGCTACACCTTC.

J is TRBJ2-7 and V is TRBV7-9; 8 bases are a match to TRBD2. The CDR3 sequence is 17 residues long. The germline V gene encodes CDR1 SEHNR and CDR2 FQNEAQ (reference sequence). With 5 bases clipped from V and 0 bases from J, the junction kept 12 bases outside the gene matches. This CDR3 is CASSIYSGGGASYEQYF. DNA for the CDR3: TGTGCCAGCAGCATCTACAGCGGGGGAGGTGCCTCCTACGAGCAGTACTTC.

V gene TRBV5-4 combines with J gene TRBJ1-2; 10 bases map to TRBD1. This CDR3 spans 15 amino acids. Germline-derived CDR1 and CDR2 are SGHNT and YYREEE (reference sequence). Unmatched junction bases numbered 6, after V lost 3 bases and J lost 4 bases. The CDR3 coding sequence is TGTGCCAGCAGCTGGGGGACAGGGGAGGGCTATGGCTACACCTTC. This codes for CASSWGTGEGYGYTF.

The genes are TRBV4-3 and TRBJ2-6; D ambiguous. Trimming pared 1 base from V and 8 bases from J, leaving 12 bases between. Germline V gene lookup returns CDR1 LGHNA and CDR2 YSLEER. The CDR3 totals 15 residues. DNA for the CDR3: TGCGCCAGCAGCCAAGGGGCCATTTATTCCAACGTCCTGACTTTC. Translating gives CASSQGAIYSNVLTF.

This clone has more than one count but fewer than ten. This chain uses TRBV3-1 (or the pseudogene TRBV3-2) with TRBJ2-3; TRBD2 matches 9 bases. There are 15 residues in the CDR3. CDR1 is LGHDT and CDR2 is YNNKEL in the germline V gene (reference sequence). The V segment lost 4 bases and the J segment 7 bases; nucleotides outside the gene matches: 9. CDR3 DNA: TGTGCCAGCAGCCTAAGCGGCGGGGGGGCAAATACGCAGTATTTT. Protein product: CASSLSGGGANTQYF.

The V and J genes are TRBV6-6 and TRBJ2-1, with D perhaps TRBD1 (6 bases). CDR3 length equals 13 residues. CDR1 MNHNY and CDR2 SVGAGI come from the germline V gene (reference sequence). The V gene lost 0 bases and the J gene lost 12 bases, with 12 bases spanning the gap. This CDR3 reads CASSYSRGSGQFF. CDR3 nucleotides: TGTGCCAGCAGTTACTCGAGGGGGAGTGGGCAGTTCTTC.

This chain links TRBV4-2 with TRBJ2-3; TRBD2 aligns across 11 bases. The trim removed 4 bases at V and 0 bases at J, leaving 9 bases unmatched. Germline V gene lookup returns CDR1 LGHNA and CDR2 YNFKEQ. The CDR3 runs to 18 residues. The CDR3 here is CASSRVLAGATSTDTQYF. In DNA, the CDR3 is TGTGCCAGCAGCCGAGTACTAGCGGGGGCTACTAGCACAGATACGCAGTATTTT.

The chain employs TRBV5-1 and TRBJ1-5; D is undetermined. Germline CDR1 is SGHRS and CDR2 is YFSETQ. V was clipped by 0 bases and J by 4 bases, with 14 bases between them. The CDR3 spans 16 residues. This chain's CDR3 is CASSLDSTETNQPQHF. As DNA, the CDR3 is TGCGCCAGCAGCTTGGACTCTACAGAAACAAATCAGCCCCAGCATTTT.

The chain employs TRBV28 and TRBJ2-1, with 8 bases aligning to TRBD2. The CDR3 spans 14 residues. With 6 bases clipped from V and 7 bases from J, the junction kept 8 bases outside the gene matches. Looked up from germline, CDR1 is MDHEN and CDR2 is SYDVKM. The CDR3 region has the DNA TGTGCCAGCAGCCCGGGACTAGGACCGAATGAGCAGTTCTTC. Protein sequence: CASSPGLGPNEQFF.

This clone was picked up a small number of times. The CDR3 DNA is TGCGCCAGCAGTCAAGGTTCGAGGACAGGGCTAAGGACAGATACGCAGTATTTT. Encoded protein: CASSQGSRTGLRTDTQYF. The rearrangement links TRBV23-1 to TRBJ2-3, with 8 bases lining up with TRBD1. TRBV23-1 carries the ORF label, with uncertain function. This CDR3 spans 18 amino acids. V shed 2 bases and J 3 bases; nucleotides not matched to a gene: 13.

The gene calls are TRBV21-1 and TRBJ2-7; the table gives TRBD1 as D, unverified against the DNA. TRBV21-1 constitutes a pseudogene. The CDR3 has 13 amino acids. The CDR3 DNA is TGTGCCAGCAGCGCACAGGAGAGTGGAGAGCAGTACTTC. Protein product: CASSAQESGEQYF.

The V call is TRBV19, the J call TRBJ2-7, with D perhaps TRBD1 (7 bases). The CDR3 loop spans 14 amino acids. Trimming stripped 5 bases from V and 2 bases from J, with 13 bases between. Germline V gene sequence: CDR1 LNHDA, CDR2 SQIVND (reference sequence). Here the CDR3 reads CASSERRGAYEQYF. Written as DNA, the CDR3 is TGTGCCAGTAGTGAGCGCAGGGGGGCCTACGAGCAGTACTTC.

V gene TRBV6-5 combines with J gene TRBJ1-4; D unclear. The ends were cut back, 7 bases at V and 2 bases at J, with 11 bases in the middle. Germline-derived CDR1 and CDR2 are MNHEY and SVGAGI. The CDR3 has 14 residues. The CDR3 region is CASTHGRTNEKLFF. The CDR3 nucleotides are TGTGCCAGCACCCACGGGAGGACTAATGAAAAACTGTTTTTT.

The CDR3 DNA sequence: TGTGCCATCCGTGGTAGCGGGAGCACAGATACGCAGTATTTT. Amino acids: CAIRGSGSTDTQYF. J is TRBJ2-3 and V is TRBV10-3; 7 bases are shared with TRBD2. The germline CDR1 and CDR2 sequences are ENHRY and SYGVKD. The CDR3 is 14 amino acids. The V gene end was trimmed by 8 bases and the J gene end by 0 bases; junction bases not matched to a gene: 5.

The V gene is TRBV28, the J gene TRBJ1-2; TRBD1 is a possible D gene (5 bases). The CDR3 is made up of 13 amino acids. Germline CDR1 MDHEN, CDR2 SYDVKM. The germline V and J ends were trimmed by 9 bases and 4 bases, with 15 bases remaining between them. The CDR3 is CASHRPQAYGYTF. CDR3 nucleotide sequence: TGTGCCAGTCACAGGCCTCAAGCCTATGGCTACACCTTC.

CDR3 coding DNA: TGTGCCAGCAGCTATACCTTGACCGAGCGGGGGGGCCACGATACGCAGTATTTT. Protein sequence: CASSYTLTERGGHDTQYF. The chain uses TRBV6-2 or TRBV6-3 and TRBJ2-3, with TRBD2 identical over 10 bases. J gave up 6 bases and V 6 bases, and 18 bases lay outside the gene matches. Germline loops: CDR1 MNHEY, CDR2 SVGEGT. The CDR3 runs to 18 residues.

This chain joins TRBV28 and TRBJ2-7; perhaps TRBD2 as D (5 bases). V dropped 7 bases and J dropped 6 bases, with 10 bases sitting between them. The CDR3 has 11 amino acids. Germline V gene sequence: CDR1 MDHEN, CDR2 SYDVKM. The CDR3: CASISDSEQYF. The CDR3 coding sequence is TGTGCCAGCATCTCGGACTCCGAGCAGTACTTC.

The gene calls are TRBV4-3 and TRBJ2-2; 10 positions match TRBD1. Looked up from germline, CDR1 is LGHNA and CDR2 is YSLEER. The CDR3 sequence is 15 residues long. The junction had 4 bases not matched to a gene; V was cut back by 3 bases and J by 6 bases. The CDR3 region has the DNA TGCGCCAGCAGCCAGGACAGGGGGTACGCCGGGGAGCTGTTTTTT. Translated: CASSQDRGYAGELFF.

This chain uses TRBV7-6 with TRBJ1-2; a possible D gene is TRBD1 (5 bases). V was pared by 1 base and J by 1 base, with 7 bases between. The length of the CDR3 is 14 residues. Germline-derived CDR1 and CDR2 are SGHVS and FNYEAQ. CDR3 nucleotides: TGTGCCAGCAGCTTAGGCCAGGGTAACTATGGCTACACCTTC. Translation gives CASSLGQGNYGYTF.

J is TRBJ2-3 and V is TRBV27; D ambiguous. This CDR3 contains 16 residues. V lost 3 bases, J lost 0 bases, and 13 bases lay in between. The germline V gene encodes CDR1 MNHEY and CDR2 SMNVEV (reference sequence). The CDR3 bases are TGTGCCAGCAGTTTGACGGGTAGATTTAGCACAGATACGCAGTATTTT. It encodes CASSLTGRFSTDTQYF.